These T cell receptor beta chains were read from a single sample in a study of CD8 T cells in Susac syndrome. MiXCR, run by TCRdb on the immunoSEQ multiplex PCR reads, gives a single entry per CDR3 protein. The table includes hundreds of thousands of distinct CDR3 sequences, around 83% detected once. Sequencing was performed on CD8+ T cells from PBMCs. All receptors derive from a human donor with multiple sclerosis. The conserved cysteine and the conserved F or W are not part of the CDR3 here.

len	v_gene	CDR3aa
13	TRBV3-1	ASSADSSYNSPLH
9	TRBV10-3	AIRSGTLQF
10	TRBV29-1	SVEWGFKEQY
15	TRBV6-5	ASSYGLPGSWAGELF
12	TRBV29-1	SVDEGNSGNTIY
12	TRBV2	ASSERRGVTEAF
16	TRBV7-9	ASRFGLAGGSGANVLT
10	TRBV27	ASSLVGGPQY
13	TRBV5-1	ASSLALGQVLEQY
15	TRBV3-1	ASSLSRGAYGTGELF
15	TRBV9	ASSNPGTGGFADTQY
15	TRBV6-5	ASSYSPWQEAGNTIY
10	TRBV29-1	SVEDHSYEQY
13	TRBV25-1	ASSEARAGPQPQH
12	TRBV5-1	ASTQDRANTEAF
13	TRBV29-1	SVGGLAGAGSEQF
10	TRBV7-9	ASSRGANIQY
15	TRBV7-2	ASSLVKAALDGNEQF
15	TRBV3-1	ASSQAVSRGSYNEQF
11	TRBV12-3/TRBV12-4	ASSKTLAGRQY
15	TRBV9	ASSNRDRGPLNYGYT
13	TRBV16	ASSPSAGLEYEQY
14	TRBV27	ASSLVSSGRADTQY